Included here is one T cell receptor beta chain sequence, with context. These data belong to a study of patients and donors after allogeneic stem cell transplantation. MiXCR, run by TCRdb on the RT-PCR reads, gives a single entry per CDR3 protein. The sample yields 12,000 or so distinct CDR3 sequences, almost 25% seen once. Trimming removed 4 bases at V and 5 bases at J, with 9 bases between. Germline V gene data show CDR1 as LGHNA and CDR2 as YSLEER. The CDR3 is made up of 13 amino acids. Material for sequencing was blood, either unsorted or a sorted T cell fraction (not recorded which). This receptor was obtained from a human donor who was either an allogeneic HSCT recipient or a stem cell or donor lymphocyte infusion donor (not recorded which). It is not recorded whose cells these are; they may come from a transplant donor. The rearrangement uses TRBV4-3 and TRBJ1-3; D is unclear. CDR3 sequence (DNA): TGCGCCAGCAGCCCCAGGTCGCGAAACACCATATATTTT. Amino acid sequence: CASSPRSRNTIYF.